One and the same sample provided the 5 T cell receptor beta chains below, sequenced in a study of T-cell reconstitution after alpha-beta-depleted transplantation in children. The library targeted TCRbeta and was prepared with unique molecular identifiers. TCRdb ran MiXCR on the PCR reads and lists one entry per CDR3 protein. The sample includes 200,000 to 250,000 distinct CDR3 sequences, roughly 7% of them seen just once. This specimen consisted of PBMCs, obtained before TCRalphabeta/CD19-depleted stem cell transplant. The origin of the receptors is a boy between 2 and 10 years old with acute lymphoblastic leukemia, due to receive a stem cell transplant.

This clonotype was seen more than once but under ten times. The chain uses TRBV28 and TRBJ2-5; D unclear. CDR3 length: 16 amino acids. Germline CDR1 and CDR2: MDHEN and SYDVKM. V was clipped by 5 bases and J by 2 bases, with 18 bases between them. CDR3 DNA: TGTGCCAGCAGTCACAAACCCCCCCGGGCTCAAGAGACCCAGTACTTC. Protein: CASSHKPPRAQETQYF.

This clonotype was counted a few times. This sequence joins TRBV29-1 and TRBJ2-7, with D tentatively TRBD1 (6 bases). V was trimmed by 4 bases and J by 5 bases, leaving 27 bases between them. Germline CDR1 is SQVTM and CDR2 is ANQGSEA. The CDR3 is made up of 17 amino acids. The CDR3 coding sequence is TGCAGCGTTGGGGTAGACAGGCACCCCGTGGTTGGAAACGAGCAGTACTTC. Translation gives CSVGVDRHPVVGNEQYF.

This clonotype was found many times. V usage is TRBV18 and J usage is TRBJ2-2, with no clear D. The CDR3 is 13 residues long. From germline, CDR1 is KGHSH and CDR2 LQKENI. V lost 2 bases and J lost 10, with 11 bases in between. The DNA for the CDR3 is TGTGCCAGCTCACCAGCGGTCCCCCCGGAGCTGTTTTTT. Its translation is CASSPAVPPELFF.

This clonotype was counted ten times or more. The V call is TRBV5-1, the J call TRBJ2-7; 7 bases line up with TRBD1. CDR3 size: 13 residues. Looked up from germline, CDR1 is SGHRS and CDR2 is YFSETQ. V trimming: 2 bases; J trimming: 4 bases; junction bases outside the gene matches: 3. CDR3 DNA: TGCGCCAGCAGCTTTACAGGGGATTACGAGCAGTACTTC. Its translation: CASSFTGDYEQYF.

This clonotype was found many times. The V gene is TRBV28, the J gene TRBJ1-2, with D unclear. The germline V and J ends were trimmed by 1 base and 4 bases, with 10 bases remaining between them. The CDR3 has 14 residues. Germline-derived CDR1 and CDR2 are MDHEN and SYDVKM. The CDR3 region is CASSLSGFPYGYTF. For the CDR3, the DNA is TGTGCCAGCAGTTTATCTGGATTTCCCTATGGCTACACCTTC.